Presented here are 2 T cell receptor beta chains from one specimen sequenced in a study of T cell responses to AZD1222 COVID-19 vaccine. The table came from immunoSEQ multiplex PCR; TCRdb's copy has only in-frame clones and leaves some out. Altogether roughly 120,000 clones are present, 75% to 95% being singletons, with the ten largest covering just over 4%. The source material was peripheral blood, sampled 28 days after the second dose of the MenACWY control vaccine. These receptors came from an adult who received the MenACWY meningococcal vaccine as a control.

This clone was counted once. The chain links TRBV19 to TRBJ1-2, with D possibly TRBD1 on 5 matching bases. Germline lookup yields CDR1 LNHDA and CDR2 SQIVND (reference sequence). V lost 6 bases and J lost 3, with 17 bases in between. CDR3 length equals 15 residues. The CDR3 here is CASSHPGGGDYGYTF. CDR3 sequence (DNA): TGTGCCAGTAGCCACCCCGGGGGAGGAGACTATGGCTACACCTTC. The whole variable domain, remainder taken from reference TRBV19 and TRBJ1-2, is DGGITQSPKYLFRKEGQNVTLSCEQNLNHDAMYWYRQDPGQGLRLIYYSQIVNDFQKGDIAEGYSVSREKKESFPLTVTSAQKNPTAFYLCASSHPGGGDYGYTFGSGTRLTVV.

This chain links TRBV14 with TRBJ2-1; 7 bases align to TRBD2. With 4 bases clipped from V and 6 bases from J, the junction kept 6 bases outside the gene matches. The length of the CDR3 is 14 residues. Germline V gene lookup returns CDR1 SGHDN and CDR2 FVKESK. Here the CDR3 reads CASSPRLAGNEQFF. CDR3 nucleotide sequence: TGTGCCAGCAGCCCACGACTAGCAGGCAATGAGCAGTTCTTC.